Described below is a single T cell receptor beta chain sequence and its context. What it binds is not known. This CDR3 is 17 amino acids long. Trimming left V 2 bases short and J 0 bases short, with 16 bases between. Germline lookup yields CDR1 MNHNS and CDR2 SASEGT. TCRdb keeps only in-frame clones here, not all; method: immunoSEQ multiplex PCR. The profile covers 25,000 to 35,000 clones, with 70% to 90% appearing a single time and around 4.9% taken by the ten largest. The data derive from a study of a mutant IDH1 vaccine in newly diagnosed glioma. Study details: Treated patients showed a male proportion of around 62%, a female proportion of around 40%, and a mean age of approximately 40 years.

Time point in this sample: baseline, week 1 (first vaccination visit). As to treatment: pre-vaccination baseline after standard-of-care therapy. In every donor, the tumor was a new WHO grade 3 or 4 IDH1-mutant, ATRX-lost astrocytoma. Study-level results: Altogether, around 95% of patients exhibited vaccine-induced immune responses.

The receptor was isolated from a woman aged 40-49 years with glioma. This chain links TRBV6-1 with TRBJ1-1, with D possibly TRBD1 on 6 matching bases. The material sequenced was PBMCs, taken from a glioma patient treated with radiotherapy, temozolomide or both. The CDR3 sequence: CASSELWGQIVNTEAFF. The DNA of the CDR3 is TGTGCCAGCAGTGAACTCTGGGGGCAAATTGTGAACACTGAAGCTTTCTTT.